The next 20 T cell receptor beta chains were all read from a single sample in a study of regulatory T cells in long-lasting Graves disease. In building TCR beta libraries, iRepertoire HTBI primers were used together with Arm-PCR of CDR3 regions. TCRdb redid the calling of the multiplex PCR reads with MiXCR, one entry per CDR3 protein. The sample lists roughly 510,000 distinct CDR3 sequences; roughly 16% were seen once. Time point denoted: newly diagnosed GD, antithyroid drugs for less than 3 months. After RNA was extracted from PBMCs, the TCR library was made from it. These same data were also listed under a study on T cells in Graves' hyperthyroidism and ophthalmopathy.

The specimen comprised peripheral blood mononuclear cells (PBMCs), sampled at new diagnosis, from a patient treated with antithyroid drugs. The receptor set was obtained from a man younger than 35 with Graves disease.

The chain is built from TRBV20-1 and TRBJ1-2, with TRBD1 identical over 7 bases. The CDR3 spans 14 residues. Germline V gene lookup returns CDR1 DFQATT and CDR2 SNEGSKA (reference sequence). Losses at the gene ends were 2 bases for V and 0 bases for J; bases not matched to a gene: 3. CDR3 loop: CSARPGTANYGYTF. The CDR3 DNA is TGCAGTGCTAGACCCGGGACAGCTAACTATGGCTACACCTTC.

This clonotype was seen many times. The chain links TRBV7-3 to TRBJ2-7; possibly TRBD1 or TRBD2 for D (5 bases each). Germline CDR1 is SGHTA and CDR2 is FQGTGA. Trimming stripped 2 bases from V and 2 bases from J, with 13 bases between. CDR3 length equals 15 residues. CDR3 residues: CASSLASGTAYEQYF. CDR3 sequence (DNA): TGTGCCAGCAGCTTAGCCTCGGGGACCGCCTACGAGCAGTACTTC. The full variable domain, with the rest looked up from reference TRBV7-3 and TRBJ2-7, is GAGVSQTPSNKVTEKGKYVELRCDPISGHTALYWYRQSLGQGPEFLIYFQGTGAADDSGLPNDRFFAVRPEGSVSTLKIQRTERGDSAVYLCASSLASGTAYEQYFGPGTRLTVT.

Ten or more counts support this clonotype. In DNA, the CDR3 is TGTGCCAGCAGTTATTGGGCCAACACTGAAGCTTTCTTT. Protein sequence: CASSYWANTEAFF. V is TRBV12-3 or TRBV12-4 and J is TRBJ1-1; D call uncertain. This CDR3 region has 13 residues. Between the trimmed V and J ends, which lost 4 bases and 2 bases, there was a span of 8 bases.

This clonotype was found many times. This chain joins TRBV28 and TRBJ1-2; D remains unclear. V lost 6 bases to trimming and J lost 2 bases, with 10 bases between them. CDR3 length: 13 residues. From germline, CDR1 is MDHEN and CDR2 SYDVKM. CDR3 DNA sequence: TGTGCCAGCAGCCACACAGTAAACTATGGCTACACCTTC. Translation gives CASSHTVNYGYTF.

The V gene is TRBV20-1, the J gene TRBJ1-1, with D hard to call. Germline CDR1 DFQATT, CDR2 SNEGSKA (reference sequence). Trimming removed 1 base at V and 1 base at J, with 10 bases between. The CDR3 consists of 14 residues. The CDR3 DNA reads as TGCAGTGCTAGAGGGTTCAACAGGAACACTGAAGCTTTCTTT. It encodes CSARGFNRNTEAFF.

The chain employs TRBV30 and TRBJ2-5; D possibly matches TRBD1 or TRBD2 (6 bases each). Trimming took 4 bases from V and 4 from J, leaving 19 bases between them. Germline V CDR1 and CDR2: GTSNPN, SVGIG (reference sequence). The CDR3 extends over 15 amino acids. DNA of the CDR3: TGTGCCTGGAACGAAGGGGGAGGCACCAGAGAGACCCAGTACTTC. Residues: CAWNEGGGTRETQYF.

This clonotype was observed at least ten times. J is TRBJ1-1 and V is TRBV25-1; D ambiguous. V lost 2 bases to trimming and J lost 0 bases, with 4 bases between them. In germline, CDR1 is MGHDK, CDR2 SYGVNS. The CDR3 is 13 residues long. CDR3 in DNA: TGTGCCAGCAGTGAAGAGTTGAACACTGAAGCTTTCTTT. Protein product: CASSEELNTEAFF.

Ten or more counts support this clonotype. This chain links TRBV18 with TRBJ1-5; possible D gene TRBD1, 5 bases. The CDR3 sequence is 15 residues long. Trimming stripped 3 bases from V and 3 bases from J, with 12 bases between. Per germline, CDR1 KGHSH and CDR2 LQKENI. The CDR3 DNA sequence: TGTGCCAGCTCACCGCAAGGGACTGACAATCAGCCCCAGCATTTT. Translation gives CASSPQGTDNQPQHF.

This clonotype was found a few times. The chain couples TRBV6-9 to TRBJ1-4, with D unresolved. CDR1 is MNHGY, CDR2 SVAAGI, per germline. This CDR3 has 15 amino acids. Trimming cost V 2 bases and J 7 bases, with 14 bases left between them. The CDR3 nucleotides are TGTGCCAGCAGTTATCTACGGGAGCCCGCTGAAAAACTGTTTTTT. This translates into CASSYLREPAEKLFF.

This clonotype was observed many times. The chain is built from TRBV19 and TRBJ1-1; 11 bases align to TRBD1. Per the germline V gene, CDR1 is LNHDA and CDR2 is SQIVND (reference sequence). V lost 11 bases, J lost 11 bases, and 13 bases stayed unmatched. This CDR3 region has 13 residues. As DNA, the CDR3 is TGTGCCGTCCATCAGGACAGGGGGCGGCGGGCTTTCTTT. It specifies CAVHQDRGRRAFF.

The rearrangement uses TRBV12-3 or TRBV12-4 and TRBJ2-4; perhaps TRBD2 as D (6 bases). Trimming stripped 1 base from V and 9 bases from J, with 13 bases between. The CDR3 contains 14 residues. The CDR3 protein is CASSLGGTGGIQYF. The DNA for the CDR3 is TGTGCCAGCAGTTTAGGAGGGACTGGGGGCATTCAGTACTTC.

This clonotype has only a few counts. The genes are TRBV3-1 and TRBJ2-1, with 8 bases matching TRBD2. Germline V lookup: CDR1 LGHDT, CDR2 YNNKEL (reference sequence). The V segment lost 1 base and the J segment 15 bases; nucleotides outside the gene matches: 8. There are 13 residues in the CDR3. The DNA of the CDR3 is TGTGCCAGCAGCCAAGTACCCCTAGCGGGCCTGTTCTTC. Translated, it gives CASSQVPLAGLFF.

The chain uses TRBV28 and TRBJ1-5; no reliable D call. In germline, CDR1 is MDHEN, CDR2 SYDVKM. This CDR3 comprises 14 residues. V was pared by 7 bases and J by 6 bases, with 16 bases between. The CDR3 nucleotides are TGTGCCAGCATCCCGGGGTCCGGCAGTCAGCCCCAGCATTTT. It encodes CASIPGSGSQPQHF.

In its sample, this clonotype was seen many times. The CDR3 DNA reads as TGTGCCAGTTGGAGGGGGGGAGGTCGGTACAATGAGCAGTTCTTC. Translated: CASWRGGGRYNEQFF. The rearrangement uses TRBV11-2 and TRBJ2-1; tentative D call: TRBD2 (7 bases). CDR1 SGHAT and CDR2 FQNNGV come from the germline V gene. Trimming stripped 9 bases from V and 4 bases from J, with 19 bases between. The CDR3 is 15 amino acids. Full variable domain (outside the CDR3, taken from reference TRBV11-2 and TRBJ2-1): EAGVAQSPRYKIIEKRQSVAFWCNPISGHATLYWYQQILGQGPKLLIQFQNNGVVDDSQLPKDRFSAERLKGVDSTLKIQPAKLEDSAVYLCASWRGGGRYNEQFFGPGTRLTVL.

The genes are TRBV20-1 and TRBJ1-4; TRBD1 matches at 9 bases. Germline assignment: CDR1 DFQATT and CDR2 SNEGSKA (reference sequence). This CDR3 has 16 residues. V gave up 0 bases and J gave up 7 bases; unmatched junction bases: 9. The CDR3 here is CSARDRTGGLLEKLFF. The CDR3 DNA reads TGCAGTGCTAGAGATAGAACAGGGGGCCTCCTTGAAAAACTGTTTTTT.

This clonotype was seen a handful of times. The chain links TRBV15 to TRBJ1-6, with D possibly matching TRBD1 (5 bases). Trimming stripped 11 bases from V and 9 bases from J, with 20 bases between. The CDR3 runs to 14 residues. The germline CDR1 and CDR2 sequences are LNHNV and YYDKDF (reference sequence). The CDR3 coding sequence is TGTGCCGCACAGAGCGGGGATGGGGGTTCACCCCTCCACTTT. Encoded protein: CAAQSGDGGSPLHF.

J is TRBJ2-1 and V is TRBV14; 9 bases map to TRBD1. Losses at the gene ends were 3 bases for V and 6 bases for J; bases not matched to a gene: 18. Germline CDR1 reads SGHDN; CDR2 reads FVKESK. The CDR3 extends over 19 amino acids. CDR3 DNA sequence: TGTGCCAGCAGCCATTTTTTGTCGGGACAGGGCTCGTGGGGCAATGAGCAGTTCTTC. The encoded protein is CASSHFLSGQGSWGNEQFF. The variable domain in full, completed from reference TRBV14 and TRBJ2-1, reads EAGVTQFPSHSVIEKGQTVTLRCDPISGHDNLYWYRRVMGKEIKFLLHFVKESKQDESGMPNNRFLAERTGGTYSTLKVQPAELEDSGVYFCASSHFLSGQGSWGNEQFFGPGTRLTVL.

The J gene is TRBJ1-3, the V gene TRBV29-1; D possibly corresponds to TRBD1 (5 bases). Per germline, CDR1 SQVTM and CDR2 ANQGSEA. This CDR3 is built from 14 residues. The V and J ends lost 5 bases and 3 bases respectively, with 14 bases between them. The CDR3 DNA reads TGCAGCGTTTCGGCCCGGGGGTTTGGAAACACCATATATTTT. Residues: CSVSARGFGNTIYF.

The chain is built from TRBV29-1 and TRBJ2-2; no definite D call. Trimming took 7 bases from V and 1 from J, leaving 13 bases between them. The CDR3 loop spans 14 amino acids. CDR1 SQVTM and CDR2 ANQGSEA come from the germline V gene. The CDR3 sequence: CSGSTRRNTGELFF. As DNA, the CDR3 is TGCAGCGGGTCCACCAGGAGGAACACCGGGGAGCTGTTTTTT.

This sequence joins TRBV12-3 or TRBV12-4 and TRBJ1-4, with a tentative D call TRBD1 (5 bases). This CDR3 comprises 12 residues. The V end lost 7 bases, the J end lost 8 bases, and 11 bases lay between the germline ends. The DNA of the CDR3 is TGTGCCAGCACCAGTAAGGGGGAAAAACTGTTTTTT. Protein product: CASTSKGEKLFF.